This T cell receptor beta chain was observed in a study of shared clonotypes between healthy human individuals. V lost 7 bases to trimming and J lost 5 bases; unmatched junction nucleotides: 7. The CDR3 consists of 12 residues. Germline assignment: CDR1 SQVTM and CDR2 ANQGSEA. Deep-level running was used for the assay. Profiling relied on immunoSEQ multiplex PCR, and the TCRdb table lists in-frame clones only, not all of them. The table shows 550,000 to 850,000 clones, with roughly 72% occurring only once. Study-level results: Naive subsets tended to show greater estimated richness than memory subsets.

A word on this clone: The antigen is unknown.

The chain combines TRBV29-1 with TRBJ2-7, with TRBD2 matching 8 bases. Sequenced material: memory CD4+ T cells sorted from blood. Stated subset: CD45RA-negative fraction. The TCR comes from a woman aged 25-40 years in good health. CDR3: CSAGTSLNEQYF. The CDR3 region has the DNA TGCAGCGCCGGGACTAGTCTTAACGAGCAGTACTTC.